The text below deals with one TCR beta chain. Sampling times: baseline, cycle 4 day 1, cycle 7 day 1. The data originate from a study of OX40 agonist ivuxolimab in advanced cancers. Study summary: An anti-OX40 (CD134) antibody with agonistic activity, ivuxolimab, was administered to patients. In three patients, partial responses were observed, one with hepatocellular carcinoma and two with cutaneous melanoma.

The repertoire was sequenced with immunoSEQ multiplex PCR; TCRdb's copy has only in-frame clones and lacks some. The sample has about 77,000 clones, around 83% seen once; the top ten hold 0.76%. Sequencing was performed on CD4+ or CD8+ T cells sorted from blood, taken in a trial of the OX40 agonist ivuxolimab. The receptor comes from an adult with an advanced solid tumor such as melanoma, head and neck, liver or kidney cancer.

As DNA, the CDR3 is TGTGCCAGTAGCAAAAGTGTGGGCAAAAACATTCAGTACTTC. It yields the protein CASSKSVGKNIQYF. J is TRBJ2-4 and V is TRBV19, with D uncertain. Germline assignment: CDR1 LNHDA and CDR2 SQIVND (reference sequence). This CDR3 comprises 14 residues. V gave up 6 bases and J gave up 3 bases, with 12 bases separating them.